These T cell receptor beta chains were read from a single sample in a study of Ad26.COV2.S vaccination and SARS-CoV-2 variants. Generated by immunoSEQ multiplex PCR, the TCRdb table keeps only in-frame clones and is missing some. The profile shows a few hundred thousand clones, approximately 89% of them singletons. The starting material was peripheral blood, obtained in a trial of Ad26.COV2.S vaccine versus placebo. These receptors all come from a person aged 18-65 years who received the Ad26.COV2.S COVID-19 vaccine or a placebo. The conserved cysteine and the conserved F or W are not part of the CDR3 here.

J gene: TRBJ2-7
V gene: TRBV27
CDR3 protein: ASSKTGNPYEQY

J gene: TRBJ2-1
V gene: TRBV5-4
CDR3 protein: ASSLGGQEQF

J gene: TRBJ2-5
V gene: TRBV7-3
CDR3 protein: ASSLSPAQETQY

J gene: TRBJ2-2
V gene: TRBV6-5
CDR3 protein: ASSRDRGPGELF

J gene: TRBJ2-7
V gene: TRBV4-1
CDR3 protein: ASSQDSRGSGYEQY

J gene: TRBJ2-1
V gene: TRBV11-3
CDR3 protein: ASSGRWQGLGPYNEQF

J gene: TRBJ2-5
V gene: TRBV11-2
CDR3 protein: ASSLKVRSGGPGETQY

J gene: TRBJ2-3
V gene: TRBV7-8
CDR3 protein: ASSLDSLGSTDTQY

J gene: TRBJ2-3
V gene: TRBV10-3
CDR3 protein: AISVAGGSTDTQY

J gene: TRBJ2-1
V gene: TRBV20-1
CDR3 protein: SGLAQNEQF

J gene: TRBJ2-6
V gene: TRBV6-5
CDR3 protein: ASSYFSGGANVLT

J gene: TRBJ2-3
V gene: TRBV29-1
CDR3 protein: SVAGSRARSTDTQY

J gene: TRBJ2-3
V gene: TRBV27
CDR3 protein: ASSPAHKGTDTQY

J gene: TRBJ2-7
V gene: TRBV15
CDR3 protein: ATATSTSGRRGYEQY

J gene: TRBJ2-5
V gene: TRBV29-1
CDR3 protein: SVEVGWRTRETQY

J gene: TRBJ2-1
V gene: TRBV30
CDR3 protein: AWSIGLAGDEQF

J gene: TRBJ2-7
V gene: TRBV7-6
CDR3 protein: ASSPGGSGTSYEQY

J gene: TRBJ1-3
V gene: TRBV7-8
CDR3 protein: ASSFIGNTIY

J gene: TRBJ2-5
V gene: TRBV28
CDR3 protein: ASGPPGPETQY

J gene: TRBJ2-1
V gene: TRBV2
CDR3 protein: ASTPGTSGYNEQF

J gene: TRBJ2-1
V gene: TRBV7-9
CDR3 protein: ASSLASGLYNEQF

J gene: TRBJ2-1
V gene: TRBV30
CDR3 protein: AWSVRGRGQF

J gene: TRBJ1-5
V gene: TRBV4-1
CDR3 protein: ASSPDSYSNQPQH

J gene: TRBJ1-2
V gene: TRBV28
CDR3 protein: ASTTGAGYT

J gene: TRBJ2-2
V gene: TRBV7-3
CDR3 protein: ASSLTGTSITGELF

J gene: TRBJ2-7
V gene: TRBV4-2
CDR3 protein: ASSRDPASGSSEQY

J gene: TRBJ2-5
V gene: TRBV18
CDR3 protein: ASSPKETQY

J gene: TRBJ2-5
V gene: TRBV5-4
CDR3 protein: ASSFSGGETQY

J gene: TRBJ2-7
V gene: TRBV9
CDR3 protein: ASSVDSGRAYEQY

J gene: TRBJ2-7
V gene: TRBV7-9
CDR3 protein: ASSLEGVPDYEQY

J gene: TRBJ2-3
V gene: TRBV4-1
CDR3 protein: ASSQEPGGSTDTQY

J gene: TRBJ2-1
V gene: TRBV28
CDR3 protein: ASSLARLYEQF

J gene: TRBJ2-2
V gene: TRBV7-2
CDR3 protein: ASSLWGQGNTGELF

J gene: TRBJ2-7
V gene: TRBV5-1
CDR3 protein: ASSLEAATYEQY

J gene: TRBJ2-7
V gene: TRBV15
CDR3 protein: ATSREGAGRRSYEQY

J gene: TRBJ2-5
V gene: TRBV6-6
CDR3 protein: ASSYSLRDTPGVY

J gene: TRBJ2-1
V gene: TRBV28
CDR3 protein: ASSLPGPNEQF

J gene: TRBJ1-1
V gene: TRBV27
CDR3 protein: ATRTGRAEAF

J gene: TRBJ2-5
V gene: TRBV3-1/TRBV3-2
CDR3 protein: ASSPEGGVGETQY

J gene: TRBJ2-1
V gene: TRBV11-3
CDR3 protein: ASSLVGDSYNEQF